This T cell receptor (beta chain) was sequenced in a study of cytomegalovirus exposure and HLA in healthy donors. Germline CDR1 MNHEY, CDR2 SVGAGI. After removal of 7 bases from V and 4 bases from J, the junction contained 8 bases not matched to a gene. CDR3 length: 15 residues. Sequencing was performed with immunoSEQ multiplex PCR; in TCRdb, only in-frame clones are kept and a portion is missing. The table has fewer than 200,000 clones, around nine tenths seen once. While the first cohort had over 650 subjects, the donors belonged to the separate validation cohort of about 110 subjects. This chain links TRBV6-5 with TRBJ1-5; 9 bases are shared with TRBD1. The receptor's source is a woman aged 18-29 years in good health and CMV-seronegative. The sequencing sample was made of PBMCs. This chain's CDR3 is CASKRDRVDNQPQHF. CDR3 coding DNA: TGTGCCAGCAAGAGGGACAGGGTTGATAATCAGCCCCAGCATTTT.